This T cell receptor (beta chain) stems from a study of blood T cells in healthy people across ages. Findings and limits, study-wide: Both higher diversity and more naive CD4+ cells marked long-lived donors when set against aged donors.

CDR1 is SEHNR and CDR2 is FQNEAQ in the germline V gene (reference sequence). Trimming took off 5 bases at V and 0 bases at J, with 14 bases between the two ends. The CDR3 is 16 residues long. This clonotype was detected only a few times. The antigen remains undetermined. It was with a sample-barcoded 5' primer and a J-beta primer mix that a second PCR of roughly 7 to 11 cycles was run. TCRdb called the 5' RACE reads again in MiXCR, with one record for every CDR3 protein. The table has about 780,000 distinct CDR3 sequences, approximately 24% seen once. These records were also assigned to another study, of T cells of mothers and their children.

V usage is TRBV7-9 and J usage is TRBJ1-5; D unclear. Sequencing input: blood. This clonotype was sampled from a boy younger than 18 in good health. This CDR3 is CASSPDGFHSNQPQHF. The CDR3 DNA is TGTGCCAGCAGCCCGGACGGTTTTCATAGCAATCAGCCCCAGCATTTT.